The rows below give T cell receptor beta chains drawn from one sample of a study of regulatory and conventional T cells in RAG deficiency. Libraries were prepared by immunoSEQ multiplex PCR; TCRdb keeps only in-frame clonotypes and omits some of them. Here the sample spans about 34,000 clones, about 78% being singletons. This same sample was also taken into another study, of regulatory T cells.

The sample consisted of CD4+ effector T cells sorted from blood. These receptors were taken from a human donor in good health. CDR3s include the opening cysteine and the closing phenylalanine or tryptophan. A D gene is named only where the DNA matches it firmly. Some rows mark clone size as missing; the rest say once, few, many or name a class of expanded clone.

TRBJ1-2	TRBV9	few	NA	13	CASSVAPGGGYTF	TGTGCCAGCAGCGTAGCCCCAGGAGGCGGCTACACCTTC
TRBJ2-7	TRBV6-6	NA	TRBD1	15	CASTTSGTGPYEQYF	TGTGCCAGCACCACCTCCGGGACAGGGCCCTACGAGCAGTACTTC
TRBJ1-4	TRBV7-3	few	NA	13	CASSRGNNEKLFF	TGTGCCAGCAGCCGGGGGAATAATGAAAAACTGTTTTTT
TRBJ2-7	TRBV5-1	NA	TRBD2	14	CASSSLAGTYEQYF	TGCGCCAGCAGCTCTCTAGCGGGGACCTACGAGCAGTACTTC
TRBJ2-3	TRBV5-4	NA	NA	16	CASNSYRQRRTDTQYF	TGTGCCAGCAATTCCTACAGGCAAAGGAGGACAGATACGCAGTATTTT
TRBJ1-6	TRBV18	NA	TRBD1	14	CASSYDRANSPLHF	TGTGCCAGCTCCTATGACAGGGCCAATTCACCCCTCCACTTT
TRBJ1-2	TRBV4-1	NA	NA	16	CASSHLGRPRPYGYTF	TGCGCCAGCAGCCACCTGGGACGGCCCCGACCCTATGGCTACACCTTC
TRBJ1-2	TRBV18	NA	NA	15	CASSQNEGGNYGYTF	TGTGCCAGCTCACAAAACGAGGGGGGCAACTATGGCTACACCTTC
TRBJ1-4	TRBV7-9	NA	NA	14	CASSLAQGGEKLFF	TGTGCCAGCAGCTTAGCACAGGGAGGGGAAAAACTGTTTTTT
TRBJ1-3	TRBV18	few	NA	14	CASSPPSTGNTIYF	TGTGCCAGCTCACCCCCCAGTACTGGAAACACCATATATTTT
TRBJ2-1	TRBV25-1	NA	NA	11	CASSGYNEQFF	TGTGCCAGCAGTGGCTACAATGAGCAGTTCTTC
TRBJ2-5	TRBV2	NA	NA	12	CASSEARQTQYF	TGTGCCAGCAGTGAGGCCAGACAGACCCAGTACTTC
TRBJ1-2	TRBV5-1	NA	NA	14	CASSLAATGYGYTF	TGCGCCAGCAGCTTGGCAGCCACAGGGTATGGCTACACCTTC
TRBJ2-2	TRBV5-1	few	TRBD1	15	CASSLGDRDDGELFF	TGCGCCAGCAGCTTGGGGGACAGGGACGACGGGGAGCTGTTTTTT
TRBJ2-7	TRBV2	NA	TRBD1	13	CASFKTGSYEQYF	TGTGCCAGCTTCAAGACAGGGAGTTACGAGCAGTACTTC
TRBJ2-3	TRBV5-6	NA	NA	16	CASSLAASLSTDTQYF	TGTGCCAGCAGCTTGGCCGCCAGCCTAAGCACAGATACGCAGTATTTT
TRBJ1-2	TRBV6-6	NA	NA	13	CASSTFSRDGYTF	TGTGCCAGCAGTACCTTTTCCCGGGATGGCTACACCTTC
TRBJ1-3	TRBV5-6	NA	NA	16	CASSLMTVLSGNTIYF	TGTGCCAGCAGCTTGATGACGGTCCTCTCTGGAAACACCATATATTTT